This passage covers 30 T cell receptor beta chains from one sample sequenced in a study of response to subunit inactivated influenza vaccine. In TCRdb, the RT-PCR reads were re-called with MiXCR into one record per CDR3 protein. The sample records about 190,000 distinct CDR3 sequences, 13% to 15% being singletons. The source was CD8+ T cells sorted from PBMCs, collected around 5 days after vaccination. The source is a man aged 45-65 years who received an inactivated influenza vaccine.

The chain recombines TRBV12-3 or TRBV12-4 with TRBJ2-7; 7 nucleotides align to TRBD1. The CDR3 runs to 13 residues. J gave up 8 bases and V 1 base, and 5 bases lay outside the gene matches. The CDR3 protein is CASSLEGARQQYF. DNA of the CDR3: TGTGCCAGCAGTTTAGAGGGGGCGCGCCAGCAGTACTTC.

Only a few counts were recorded for this clonotype. The chain is built from TRBV7-9 and TRBJ1-2; TRBD1 agrees at 11 bases. V lost 4 bases, J lost 2 bases, and 6 bases stayed unmatched. The CDR3 contains 16 residues. Germline loops: CDR1 SEHNR, CDR2 FQNEAQ (reference sequence). In DNA, the CDR3 is TGTGCCAGCAGCTCGGACAGGGGGCTTTTCAACTATGGCTACACCTTC. Translating gives CASSSDRGLFNYGYTF. The entire variable domain, with the rest obtained from reference TRBV7-9 and TRBJ1-2, is as follows: DTGVSQNPRHKITKRGQNVTFRCDPISEHNRLYWYRQTLGQGPEFLTYFQNEAQLEKSRLLSDRFSAERPKGSFSTLEIQRTEQGDSAMYLCASSSDRGLFNYGYTFGSGTRLTVV.

This clonotype turned up a few times. The chain has TRBV5-8 and TRBJ2-7, with D maybe TRBD1 (6 bases). The germline V and J ends were trimmed by 7 bases and 3 bases, with 8 bases remaining between them. The V gene's germline CDR1 is SGHTS and CDR2 YDEGEE. This CDR3 has 11 residues. In DNA form, the CDR3 reads TGTGCCAGCGAAGGGGGCTACGAGCAGTACTTC. It yields the protein CASEGGYEQYF.

The chain joins TRBV12-3 or TRBV12-4 to TRBJ2-2, with D possibly TRBD2 on 6 matching bases. The CDR3 contains 18 residues. V was cut by 6 bases and J by 0 bases, with 20 bases left in between. CDR3 DNA: TGTGCCAGCAGCCCGGGGCTAGCGAAGAGTACGAACACCGGGGAGCTGTTTTTT. The encoded protein is CASSPGLAKSTNTGELFF.

The table lists this clonotype with a few counts. This chain links TRBV21-1 with TRBJ2-5; whether TRBD1, the table's D call, matches the DNA was not checked. TRBV21-1 is noted as a pseudogene. This CDR3 comprises 19 residues. CDR3 residues: CASSKGPEGQRGRQETQYF. CDR3 in DNA: TGTGCCAGCAGCAAGGGGCCCGAGGGCCAGCGGGGGCGCCAAGAGACCCAGTACTTC.

In its sample, this clonotype was seen a few times. This chain connects TRBV27 to TRBJ2-3; TRBD1 matches 10 bases. The germline gives CDR1 MNHEY, CDR2 SMNVEV (reference sequence). V lost 2 bases to trimming and J lost 5 bases; unmatched junction nucleotides: 7. The CDR3 has 16 residues. The chain's CDR3 is CASSLKRQGAQDTQYF. As DNA, the CDR3 is TGTGCCAGCAGTTTAAAAAGACAGGGGGCGCAAGATACGCAGTATTTT.

The chain uses TRBV7-2 and TRBJ2-1; D is possibly TRBD2 (5 bases). Germline V gives CDR1 SGHTA, CDR2 FQGNSA. Trimming removed 2 bases from V and 2 bases from J, with 13 bases in between. This CDR3 is 16 amino acids long. CDR3 in DNA: TGTGCCAGCAGCTTATCCATAGCGCTAACCTACAATGAGCAGTTCTTC. Translating gives CASSLSIALTYNEQFF. Filled out from reference TRBV7-2 and TRBJ2-1, the complete variable domain reads GAGVSQSPSNKVTEKGKDVELRCDPISGHTALYWYRQSLGQGLEFLIYFQGNSAPDKSGLPSDRFSAERTGGSVSTLTIQRTQQEDSAVYLCASSLSIALTYNEQFFGPGTRLTVL.

The chain carries TRBV28 and TRBJ2-3; a possible D gene is TRBD1 (5 bases). Germline V gene data show CDR1 as MDHEN and CDR2 as SYDVKM. Trimming pared 2 bases from V and 0 bases from J, leaving 15 bases between. The CDR3 is 17 amino acids. In DNA form, the CDR3 reads TGTGCCAGCAGTTTAACAGCGACAGCACCCAGCACAGATACGCAGTATTTT. It yields the protein CASSLTATAPSTDTQYF.

The J gene is TRBJ2-3, the V gene TRBV7-6; TRBD1 is a possible D gene (5 bases). The CDR3 consists of 15 residues. Germline-derived CDR1 and CDR2 are SGHVS and FNYEAQ. The V gene lost 1 base and the J gene lost 4 bases, with 12 bases spanning the gap. The CDR3 spells CASSLVGGAPDTQYF. The CDR3 region has the DNA TGTGCCAGCAGCTTAGTAGGTGGGGCCCCAGATACGCAGTATTTT.

The chain has TRBV2 and TRBJ1-4; D not resolved. Germline CDR1 is SNHLY and CDR2 is FYNNEI. The V end was cut by 3 bases, the J end by 8 bases, with 13 bases between. The CDR3 has 14 residues. CDR3: CASSDNGVGEKLFF. In nucleotides, the CDR3 is TGTGCCAGCAGTGACAATGGGGTCGGGGAAAAACTGTTTTTT.

The rearrangement links TRBV29-1 to TRBJ2-1, with 14 bases fitting TRBD2. CDR3 size: 14 residues. Germline CDR1 and CDR2: SQVTM and ANQGSEA. V was pared by 7 bases and J by 7 bases, with 6 bases of the junction left unmatched. CDR3 nucleotides: TGCAGCGCCGCCGGGACTAGCGGGAGTAATGAGCAGTTCTTC. It encodes CSAAGTSGSNEQFF.

This clonotype was found a few times. The rearrangement joins TRBV20-1 to TRBJ2-1, with no clear D. Germline lookup yields CDR1 DFQATT and CDR2 SNEGSKA (reference sequence). This CDR3 comprises 14 residues. Trimming stripped 1 base from V and 0 bases from J, with 7 bases between. CDR3 in DNA: TGCAGTGCTAGAGGTGGGATCTCCTACAATGAGCAGTTCTTC. Residues: CSARGGISYNEQFF.

The V and J genes are TRBV27 and TRBJ1-4, with a tentative D call TRBD1 (5 bases). V was trimmed by 6 bases and J by 8 bases, leaving 16 bases between them. The CDR3 length is 14 residues. Germline lookup yields CDR1 MNHEY and CDR2 SMNVEV (reference sequence). CDR3 region: CASRLDSLAEKLFF. DNA for the CDR3: TGTGCCAGCAGATTAGACAGTTTAGCGGAAAAACTGTTTTTT.

This clonotype came up many times. V is TRBV5-1 and J is TRBJ1-1; 8 bases map to TRBD1. Per the germline V gene, CDR1 is SGHRS and CDR2 is YFSETQ. V shed 2 bases, J shed 1 base, and the junction held 1 base outside the gene matches. The CDR3 is made up of 14 amino acids. DNA of the CDR3: TGCGCCAGCAGCTTCGGGACAGGGAACACTGAAGCTTTCTTT. Residues: CASSFGTGNTEAFF.

The chain employs TRBV18 and TRBJ2-1, with 10 positions matching TRBD2. This CDR3 has 15 residues. CDR1 is KGHSH, CDR2 LQKENI, per germline. The V segment lost 3 bases and the J segment 8 bases; nucleotides outside the gene matches: 7. The CDR3, as DNA: TGTGCCAGCTCACCTTGGCCTAGCGGGAGTTATGAGCAGTTCTTC. Translation gives CASSPWPSGSYEQFF.

This clonotype was seen ten or more times. The rearrangement joins TRBV28 to TRBJ1-2; 10 bases are a match to TRBD1. The ends lost 3 bases at V and 2 bases at J; junction bases unmatched: 9. Germline V gives CDR1 MDHEN, CDR2 SYDVKM. The CDR3 is made up of 17 amino acids. CDR3 DNA sequence: TGTGCCAGCAGTTTCGCGAGGGACAGGGGATTCAACTATGGCTACACCTTC. The encoded protein is CASSFARDRGFNYGYTF.

This clonotype has more than one count but fewer than ten. This chain links TRBV7-8 with TRBJ2-1; 9 bases are shared with TRBD2. V shed 2 bases, J shed 2 bases, and the junction held 10 bases outside the gene matches. The CDR3 is 18 amino acids. CDR1 SGHVS and CDR2 FQNEAQ come from the germline V gene. The CDR3 spells CASSLPASGTSTYNEQFF. The CDR3 DNA reads as TGTGCCAGCAGCTTACCCGCCTCCGGGACTAGCACCTACAATGAGCAGTTCTTC. Complete variable domain (other parts from reference TRBV7-8 and TRBJ2-1): GAGVSQSPRYKVAKRGQDVALRCDPISGHVSLFWYQQALGQGPEFLTYFQNEAQLDKSGLPSDRFFAERPEGSVSTLKIQRTQQEDSAVYLCASSLPASGTSTYNEQFFGPGTRLTVL.

This clonotype showed up just a few times. Here the CDR3 reads CASSEQGAYTEAFF. The DNA of the CDR3 is TGTGCCAGCAGTGAACAGGGGGCGTACACTGAAGCTTTCTTT. The chain recombines TRBV6-1 with TRBJ1-1, with 8 bases that match TRBD1. The CDR3 loop spans 14 amino acids. CDR1 is MNHNS, CDR2 SASEGT, per germline. Trimming cost V 2 bases and J 3 bases; bases outside gene matches: 2.

The table lists this clonotype with a few counts. Written as DNA, the CDR3 is TGTGCCAGCTCACGAGGACTAGCGGAGCCCATAGATACGCAGTATTTT. This encodes CASSRGLAEPIDTQYF. The chain uses TRBV18 and TRBJ2-3, with 10 bases that match TRBD2. V dropped 4 bases and J dropped 5; count of bases not matched to a gene: 9. The CDR3 runs to 16 residues. The germline V gene has CDR1 KGHSH and CDR2 LQKENI.

The CDR3 is CASSQDTTDTQYF. CDR3 nucleotides: TGCGCCAGCAGCCAAGATACAACAGATACGCAGTATTTT. The gene calls are TRBV4-3 and TRBJ2-3; no definite D call. The ends were cut back, 0 bases at V and 3 bases at J, with 4 bases in the middle. The CDR3 totals 13 residues. In germline, CDR1 is LGHNA, CDR2 YSLEER.

The rearrangement uses TRBV7-7 and TRBJ2-5, with D maybe TRBD2 (5 bases). The CDR3 is 15 amino acids. The V gene's germline CDR1 is SSHAT and CDR2 FNYEAQ (reference sequence). The ends were cut back, 5 bases at V and 4 bases at J, with 17 bases in the middle. The CDR3: CASSPTLGPGETQYF. The DNA for the CDR3 is TGTGCCAGCAGCCCTACACTAGGCCCCGGAGAGACCCAGTACTTC.

The gene calls are TRBV15 and TRBJ1-5, with a weak D call TRBD1 (6 bases). V was cut by 9 bases and J by 4 bases, with 19 bases left in between. This CDR3 comprises 15 residues. The germline gives CDR1 LNHNV, CDR2 YYDKDF (reference sequence). This chain's CDR3 is CATSLGTSLNQPQHF. CDR3 coding DNA: TGTGCCACAAGCTTAGGGACATCCTTAAATCAGCCCCAGCATTTT.

This clonotype appeared many times. The V call is TRBV9, the J call TRBJ1-1; the match to TRBD1 covers 12 bases. This CDR3 is built from 15 residues. V lost 4 bases and J lost 6; bases outside the gene matches: 7. CDR1 and CDR2 from the germline V gene are SGDLS and YYNGEE. CDR3 nucleotides: TGTGCCAGCAGCCACCGGGGACAGGGGGCGGCTGAAGCTTTCTTT. Residues: CASSHRGQGAAEAFF. The full variable domain, with the rest looked up from reference TRBV9 and TRBJ1-1, is DSGVTQTPKHLITATGQRVTLRCSPRSGDLSVYWYQQSLDQGLQFLIQYYNGEERAKGNILERFSAQQFPDLHSELNLSSLELGDSALYFCASSHRGQGAAEAFFGQGTRLTVV.

This clonotype was observed a few times. This chain links TRBV4-2 with TRBJ2-2; D not resolved. Trimming removed 1 base at V and 6 bases at J, with 12 bases between. CDR1 and CDR2 from the germline V gene are LGHNA and YNFKEQ. This CDR3 has 15 residues. CDR3 residues: CASSQAQFDSGELFF. CDR3 in DNA: TGTGCCAGCAGCCAAGCCCAGTTTGATTCCGGGGAGCTGTTTTTT.

Only a few counts were recorded for this clonotype. This chain connects TRBV11-2 to TRBJ2-7, with D maybe TRBD1 (6 bases). CDR1 SGHAT and CDR2 FQNNGV come from the germline V gene. The CDR3 runs 18 residues. V lost 1 base, J lost 3 bases, and 22 bases lay in between. The CDR3 DNA follows: TGTGCCAGCAGCTTAGTGTCAGGGGAGAACCTACGCTACTACGAGCAGTACTTC. Amino acids: CASSLVSGENLRYYEQYF.

The chain joins TRBV4-1 to TRBJ2-3; D not certain. This CDR3 spans 15 amino acids. Germline V gene sequence: CDR1 MGHRA, CDR2 YSYEKL. V was clipped by 0 bases and J by 5 bases, with 12 bases between them. The CDR3 here is CASSQDDTVGDTQYF. In nucleotides, the CDR3 is TGCGCCAGCAGCCAAGATGATACAGTTGGAGATACGCAGTATTTT.

Remarks on this clonotype: Compared with germline, one end of the junction differs, possibly owing to a read error. The chain uses TRBV20-1 and TRBJ2-1; a weak D match, TRBD1 (5 bases). This CDR3 contains 15 residues. CDR1 is DFQATT, CDR2 SNEGSKA, per germline (reference sequence). The CDR3 reads CCAIPERGSYNEQFF. The DNA of the CDR3 is TGCTGTGCCATTCCCGAAAGGGGCTCCTACAATGAGCAGTTCTTC.

This clonotype turned up a few times. This sequence joins TRBV5-6 and TRBJ2-7, with TRBD1 matching 10 bases. The CDR3 loop spans 15 amino acids. After removal of 4 bases from V and 3 bases from J, the junction contained 7 bases not matched to a gene. The germline gives CDR1 SGHDT, CDR2 YYEEEE. CDR3 sequence reads: CASSPGGQGYYEQYF. The CDR3 region has the DNA TGTGCCAGCAGCCCGGGGGGACAGGGGTACTACGAGCAGTACTTC.

The sample holds a few counts of this clonotype. The chain recombines TRBV19 with TRBJ2-1; TRBD2 is a possible D gene (5 bases). Germline values: CDR1 LNHDA, CDR2 SQIVND (reference sequence). V lost 6 bases to trimming and J lost 2 bases, with 14 bases between them. The CDR3 contains 15 residues. CDR3: CASSLLVNAYNEQFF. DNA for the CDR3: TGTGCCAGTAGCCTACTAGTTAACGCCTACAATGAGCAGTTCTTC.

This clonotype has only a few counts. At one end, the junction sequence differs from germline, possibly due to a read error. V and J are TRBV7-9 and TRBJ1-1, with a possible D match to TRBD1 (5 bases). The germline gives CDR1 SEHNR, CDR2 FQNEAQ (reference sequence). This CDR3 spans 12 amino acids. The CDR3 sequence is CAGSLEGAEAFF. CDR3 in DNA: TGTGCCGGCAGCTTAGAAGGGGCCGAAGCTTTCTTT. The variable domain in full, with the rest retrieved from reference TRBV7-9 and TRBJ1-1, is DTGVSQNPRHKITKRGQNVTFRCDPISEHNRLYWYRQTLGQGPEFLTYFQNEAQLEKSRLLSDRFSAERPKGSFSTLEIQRTEQGDSAMYLCAGSLEGAEAFFGQGTRLTVV.